This T cell receptor beta chain was identified in a study of blood T cell repertoires in COVID-19. Clones were sequenced by immunoSEQ multiplex PCR, and TCRdb holds only the in-frame ones, with some missing. The table records approximately 360,000 clones, 85% to 90% of them present only once. The V gene end was trimmed by 3 bases and the J gene end by 5 bases; junction bases not matched to a gene: 10. The CDR3 sequence is 18 residues long. Germline V gene data show CDR1 as SGHTA and CDR2 as FQGNSA. Material for sequencing was PBMCs or T cells enriched from blood (not recorded which). This sequence joins TRBV7-2 and TRBJ2-5; TRBD2 matches 15 bases. The sequence was collected from a woman aged 30 to 39 with acute COVID-19. CDR3 coding DNA: TGTGCCAGCAGCTTTGAGGGACTAGCGGGGGGACCCTTGGAGACCCAGTACTTC. The encoded protein is CASSFEGLAGGPLETQYF.